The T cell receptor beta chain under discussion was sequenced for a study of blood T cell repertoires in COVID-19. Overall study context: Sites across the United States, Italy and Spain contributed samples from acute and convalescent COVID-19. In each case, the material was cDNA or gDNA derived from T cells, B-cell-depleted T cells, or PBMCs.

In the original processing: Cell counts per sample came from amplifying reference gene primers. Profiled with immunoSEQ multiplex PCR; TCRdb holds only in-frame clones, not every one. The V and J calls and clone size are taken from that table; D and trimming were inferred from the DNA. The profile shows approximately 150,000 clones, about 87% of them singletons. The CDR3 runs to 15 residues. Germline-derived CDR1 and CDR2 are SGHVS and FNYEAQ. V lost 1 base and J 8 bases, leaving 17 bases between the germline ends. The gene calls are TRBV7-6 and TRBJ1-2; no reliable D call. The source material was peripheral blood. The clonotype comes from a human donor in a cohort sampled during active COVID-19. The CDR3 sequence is CASSLGSNDLGGYTF. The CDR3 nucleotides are TGTGCCAGCAGCTTAGGATCGAACGATCTGGGCGGCTACACCTTC.